The 27 T cell receptor beta chains in this list originate from one sample, sequenced in a study of blood T cell repertoires in COVID-19. Assay used: immunoSEQ multiplex PCR; TCRdb lists only in-frame clones, some missing. The sample yields about 270,000 clones, 80% to 90% seen once. The sample taken for sequencing was PBMCs or T cells enriched from blood (not recorded which). These receptors all stem from a woman aged 18-29 years who had recovered from COVID-19.

This chain connects TRBV6-5 to TRBJ1-2; D may be TRBD1 (5 bases). The CDR3 is 12 residues long. Trimming shortened V by 0 bases and J by 8 bases, and 7 bases separated the two germline ends. In germline, CDR1 is MNHEY, CDR2 SVGAGI. This CDR3 reads CASSYSRGGYTF. CDR3 coding DNA: TGTGCCAGCAGTTACTCTAGGGGAGGCTACACCTTC.

The chain is built from TRBV28 and TRBJ2-2; D may be TRBD2 (6 bases). V shed 4 bases and J shed 3 bases, with 12 bases lying between them. The CDR3 sequence is 15 residues long. The germline V gene has CDR1 MDHEN and CDR2 SYDVKM. The CDR3 nucleotides are TGTGCCAGCAGTTCTGGGACTGACGACACCGGGGAGCTGTTTTTT. This sequence encodes CASSSGTDDTGELFF.

The J gene is TRBJ2-1, the V gene TRBV27; 8 nucleotides match TRBD1. The CDR3 spans 16 residues. After removal of 8 bases from V and 5 bases from J, the junction contained 14 bases not matched to a gene. Germline V gives CDR1 MNHEY, CDR2 SMNVEV (reference sequence). The CDR3 sequence: CASPDTAGGRDNEQFF. CDR3 coding DNA: TGTGCCAGCCCTGACACCGCAGGGGGCCGGGACAATGAGCAGTTCTTC.

The chain couples TRBV28 to TRBJ2-2, with a weak D call TRBD1 (5 bases). Germline V gives CDR1 MDHEN, CDR2 SYDVKM. The CDR3 sequence is 16 residues long. Trimming took 10 bases from V and 3 from J, leaving 21 bases between them. The CDR3 protein is CAIGRQGLVYTGELFF. CDR3 DNA sequence: TGTGCCATCGGTCGGCAGGGCCTGGTCTACACCGGGGAGCTGTTTTTT.

The chain links TRBV5-6 to TRBJ1-2; 9 nucleotides align to TRBD1. With 0 bases clipped from V and 4 bases from J, the junction kept 7 bases outside the gene matches. Per the germline V gene, CDR1 is SGHDT and CDR2 is YYEEEE. This CDR3 has 16 residues. In DNA, the CDR3 is TGTGCCAGCAGCTTGGACGGGACAGGGAGTTCCTATGGCTACACCTTC. This translates into CASSLDGTGSSYGYTF.

The gene calls are TRBV3-1 (or the pseudogene TRBV3-2) and TRBJ1-1; D may be TRBD1 (6 bases). The CDR3 extends over 15 amino acids. V shed 4 bases and J shed 10 bases, with 22 bases lying between them. The germline V gene encodes CDR1 LGHDT and CDR2 YNNKEL (reference sequence). The CDR3 region is CASSPPPGQLPLAFF. CDR3 nucleotide sequence: TGTGCCAGCAGCCCCCCACCGGGACAACTTCCCTTAGCTTTCTTT.

Only one count was recorded for this clone. This rearrangement joins TRBV5-1 to TRBJ1-4, with D hard to call. CDR3 length: 15 amino acids. Germline CDR1 and CDR2: SGHRS and YFSETQ. Trimming pared 0 bases from V and 0 bases from J, leaving 6 bases between. Here the CDR3 DNA reads TGCGCCAGCAGCTTGGCCGTAGCAACTAATGAAAAACTGTTTTTT. This encodes CASSLAVATNEKLFF.

The chain recombines TRBV9 with TRBJ2-2, with D possibly matching TRBD2 (6 bases). The germline V and J ends were trimmed by 4 bases and 3 bases, with 22 bases remaining between them. This CDR3 comprises 18 residues. Per the germline V gene, CDR1 is SGDLS and CDR2 is YYNGEE. The CDR3 nucleotides are TGTGCCAGCAGCCCCACCACTAAAACTTGGGACTACACCGGGGAGCTGTTTTTT. It yields the protein CASSPTTKTWDYTGELFF.

The chain links TRBV12-5 to TRBJ1-2; D not certain. V lost 6 bases to trimming and J lost 3 bases, with 14 bases between them. This CDR3 comprises 14 residues. CDR1 and CDR2 (germline): LGHNT, FRNRAP. The CDR3 DNA sequence: TGTGCTAGTGGCCCCGGAGCTCCCGACTATGGCTACACCTTC. Protein: CASGPGAPDYGYTF.

This chain links TRBV9 with TRBJ1-2; 8 nucleotides line up with TRBD1. With 3 bases clipped from V and 4 bases from J, the junction kept 5 bases outside the gene matches. There are 14 residues in the CDR3. Germline CDR1 reads SGDLS; CDR2 reads YYNGEE. Here the CDR3 reads CASSADTGGYGYTF. Written as DNA, the CDR3 is TGTGCCAGCAGCGCCGACACAGGGGGCTATGGCTACACCTTC. Combining the CDR3 with reference TRBV9 and TRBJ1-2 gives the whole variable domain DSGVTQTPKHLITATGQRVTLRCSPRSGDLSVYWYQQSLDQGLQFLIQYYNGEERAKGNILERFSAQQFPDLHSELNLSSLELGDSALYFCASSADTGGYGYTFGSGTRLTVV.

The chain joins TRBV30 to TRBJ1-1; 7 nucleotides match TRBD1. V gave up 5 bases and J gave up 2 bases; unmatched junction bases: 8. CDR3 length: 14 residues. Per the germline V gene, CDR1 is GTSNPN and CDR2 is SVGIG (reference sequence). The CDR3 bases are TGTGCCTGGGGGGACGGGACAGCTAACACTGAAGCTTTCTTT. Encoded protein: CAWGDGTANTEAFF.

The chain couples TRBV29-1 to TRBJ1-1, with TRBD1 identical over 8 bases. The CDR3 length is 13 residues. Germline-derived CDR1 and CDR2 are SQVTM and ANQGSEA. CDR3 bases: TGCAGGGCAGGGGGCCCCCCTAACACTGAAGCTTTCTTT. Translating it yields CRAGGPPNTEAFF.

This clone was counted once. The chain's CDR3 is CASSQAGGTQYF. CDR3 sequence (DNA): TGTGCCAGCAGCCAAGCCGGGGGGACCCAGTACTTC. The gene calls are TRBV5-6 and TRBJ2-5, with a weak D call TRBD2 (6 bases). Germline lookup yields CDR1 SGHDT and CDR2 YYEEEE. Between the trimmed V and J ends, which lost 4 bases and 7 bases, there was a span of 11 bases. This CDR3 has 12 residues. Supplemented by reference TRBV5-6 and TRBJ2-5, the full variable domain reads DAGVTQSPTHLIKTRGQQVTLRCSPKSGHDTVSWYQQALGQGPQFIFQYYEEEERQRGNFPDRFSGHQFPNYSSELNVNALLLGDSALYLCASSQAGGTQYFGPGTRLLVL.

The CDR3 region has the DNA TGTGCCAGCAGGAGAATGTCGGGCTATGGCTACACCTTC. As protein: CASRRMSGYGYTF. This chain uses TRBV12-3 or TRBV12-4 with TRBJ1-2; no firm D call. The CDR3 contains 13 residues. Trimming took 6 bases from V and 4 from J, leaving 12 bases between them.

The chain carries TRBV5-6 and TRBJ2-7; TRBD2 is a possible D gene (6 bases). The CDR3 totals 12 residues. Germline V gene lookup returns CDR1 SGHDT and CDR2 YYEEEE. V lost 0 bases and J lost 6, with 7 bases in between. CDR3 sequence: CASSLVSGEQYF. CDR3 in DNA: TGTGCCAGCAGCTTGGTTAGCGGCGAGCAGTACTTC.

The gene calls are TRBV20-1 and TRBJ1-1; unclear D gene. The CDR3 covers 11 residues. Germline values: CDR1 DFQATT, CDR2 SNEGSKA (reference sequence). V lost 2 bases, J lost 7 bases, and 8 bases lay in between. The CDR3 region is CSARSRSEAFF. For the CDR3, the DNA is TGCAGTGCTAGAAGCCGGAGTGAAGCTTTCTTT.

The gene calls are TRBV28 and TRBJ1-4; perhaps TRBD1 as D (5 bases). Germline V gene sequence: CDR1 MDHEN, CDR2 SYDVKM. The length of the CDR3 is 13 residues. V was clipped by 8 bases and J by 8 bases, with 15 bases between them. CDR3 in amino acids: CASHGWGAEKLFF. The CDR3 DNA sequence: TGTGCCAGCCATGGGTGGGGCGCGGAAAAACTGTTTTTT.

The CDR3 coding sequence is TGTGCCAGCAGCAACCCGGCGGGCCGCTACGAGCAGTACTTC. Its protein product is CASSNPAGRYEQYF. This sequence joins TRBV28 and TRBJ2-7; TRBD2 might be the D (5 bases). Germline V lookup: CDR1 MDHEN, CDR2 SYDVKM. This CDR3 spans 14 amino acids. The V and J ends lost 6 bases and 3 bases respectively, with 15 bases between them.

The chain uses TRBV14 and TRBJ1-1, with D tentatively TRBD1 (5 bases). The CDR3 loop spans 14 amino acids. The V end lost 0 bases, the J end lost 11 bases, and 16 bases lay between the germline ends. Germline loops: CDR1 SGHDN, CDR2 FVKESK. CDR3: CASSQEMQGSIAFF. In DNA form, the CDR3 reads TGTGCCAGCAGCCAAGAAATGCAGGGTAGCATCGCTTTCTTT.

The table lists this clone with a count of one. The chain is built from TRBV7-8 and TRBJ2-2; weak D call: TRBD1 (6 bases). Germline-derived CDR1 and CDR2 are SGHVS and FQNEAQ. This CDR3 region has 16 residues. The ends were cut back, 5 bases at V and 0 bases at J, with 13 bases in the middle. CDR3 amino acids: CASSERTATNTGELFF. DNA for the CDR3: TGTGCCAGCAGCGAACGGACAGCCACGAACACCGGGGAGCTGTTTTTT.

CDR3 amino acids: CSAARANGYTF. The DNA for the CDR3 is TGCAGTGCAGCCAGGGCTAATGGCTACACCTTC. This chain joins TRBV20-1 and TRBJ1-2; TRBD1 is a possible D gene (5 bases). This CDR3 comprises 11 residues. V lost 6 bases to trimming and J lost 6 bases, with 11 bases between them. Germline V lookup: CDR1 DFQATT, CDR2 SNEGSKA (reference sequence).

V is TRBV6-1 and J is TRBJ2-3; maybe TRBD2 (6 bases). This CDR3 comprises 14 residues. V lost 3 bases to trimming and J lost 2 bases, with 9 bases between them. CDR1 and CDR2 (germline): MNHNS, SASEGT. The CDR3, as DNA: TGTGCCAGCAGTGAGGAGGGGACCACAGATACGCAGTATTTT. It specifies CASSEEGTTDTQYF.

The chain has TRBV7-9 and TRBJ2-1; a weak D match, TRBD2 (6 bases). Between the trimmed V and J ends, which lost 1 base and 2 bases, there was a span of 12 bases. The CDR3 sequence is 16 residues long. Germline assignment: CDR1 SEHNR and CDR2 FQNEAQ (reference sequence). The DNA of the CDR3 is TGTGCCAGCAGCTTAGGCCTGTGGGGGGCCTACAATGAGCAGTTCTTC. It is translated as CASSLGLWGAYNEQFF.

This sequence joins TRBV4-1 and TRBJ2-5, with TRBD2 identical over 8 bases. Germline V gene data show CDR1 as MGHRA and CDR2 as YSYEKL. Trimming removed 0 bases from V and 2 bases from J; junction bases left unmatched: 8. This CDR3 spans 17 amino acids. CDR3 DNA sequence: TGCGCCAGCAGCCAAGAGGAAACTAGCGGCCCACAAGAGACCCAGTACTTC. Protein sequence: CASSQEETSGPQETQYF.

The rearrangement joins TRBV28 to TRBJ1-6; 7 bases line up with TRBD1. CDR1 and CDR2 (germline): MDHEN, SYDVKM. The junction had 8 bases not matched to a gene; V was cut back by 5 bases and J by 7 bases. The CDR3 contains 15 residues. CDR3 sequence reads: CASSAPQGPNSPLHF. The CDR3 DNA is TGTGCCAGCAGTGCCCCACAGGGGCCCAATTCACCCCTCCACTTT.

V usage is TRBV10-2 and J usage is TRBJ1-1; a possible D gene is TRBD1 (5 bases). CDR3 size: 11 residues. Trimming cost V 11 bases and J 7 bases, with 14 bases left between them. The germline V gene has CDR1 WSHSY and CDR2 SAAADI. CDR3 DNA: TGCGCCGCGGGACCCAGCGGTGAAGCTTTCTTT. Translation gives CAAGPSGEAFF.

The chain combines TRBV5-1 with TRBJ1-4; TRBD1 is a possible D gene (5 bases). Germline loops: CDR1 SGHRS, CDR2 YFSETQ. The CDR3 runs 15 residues. Trimming cost V 3 bases and J 7 bases, with 16 bases left between them. Here the CDR3 reads CASSWDGMEGEKLFF. DNA of the CDR3: TGCGCCAGCAGCTGGGACGGGATGGAGGGTGAAAAACTGTTTTTT.